Following are 24 T cell receptor beta chains from one sample sequenced in a study of cytomegalovirus exposure and HLA in healthy donors. 60 Vbeta and 13 Jbeta primers were used in PCR. Method: immunoSEQ multiplex PCR; TCRdb's copy keeps in-frame clones and lacks some. The data hold around 150,000 clones, with about three quarters observed a single time. Sequenced: PBMCs. The receptors shown here come from a female donor in good health and CMV-seronegative.

The chain joins TRBV10-1 to TRBJ2-1; 10 nucleotides agree with TRBD2. The V gene end was trimmed by 3 bases and the J gene end by 6 bases; junction bases not matched to a gene: 5. Germline CDR1 reads WNHNN; CDR2 reads SYGVQD (reference sequence). CDR3 length: 15 amino acids. Written as DNA, the CDR3 is TGCGCCAGCAGTGATCCAGCGGGGGGGCGCAATGAGCAGTTCTTC. Residues: CASSDPAGGRNEQFF.

This chain links TRBV5-6 with TRBJ1-2; 12 bases fit TRBD1. The CDR3 is made up of 18 amino acids. Germline CDR1 SGHDT, CDR2 YYEEEE. V trimming: 4 bases; J trimming: 4 bases; junction bases outside the gene matches: 14. The DNA of the CDR3 is TGTGCCAGCAGCCCGAAAGGGACAGGGGGCTTCAATTCCTATGGCTACACCTTC. Its translation is CASSPKGTGGFNSYGYTF.

V and J are TRBV5-1 and TRBJ2-5; D is perhaps TRBD2 (5 bases). The V gene lost 2 bases and the J gene lost 5 bases, with 10 bases spanning the gap. CDR1 and CDR2 (germline): SGHRS, YFSETQ. The CDR3 is made up of 13 amino acids. The CDR3 spells CASSLGIAETQYF. The CDR3 bases are TGCGCCAGCAGCTTAGGGATAGCGGAGACCCAGTACTTC.

This sequence joins TRBV27 and TRBJ1-3, with 9 positions matching TRBD1. The CDR3 contains 20 residues. Germline CDR1 reads MNHEY; CDR2 reads SMNVEV (reference sequence). V shed 4 bases and J 2 bases; nucleotides not matched to a gene: 18. As DNA, the CDR3 is TGTGCCAGCAGTTCCCATATTGGGACAGGGTTAGACTGGACTGGAAACACCATATATTTT. Translation: CASSSHIGTGLDWTGNTIYF.

The chain recombines TRBV30 with TRBJ2-5; possibly TRBD1 for D (7 bases). Germline values: CDR1 GTSNPN, CDR2 SVGIG (reference sequence). Trimming cost V 7 bases and J 4 bases, with 25 bases left between them. This CDR3 spans 16 amino acids. The CDR3 DNA reads TGTGCCTCCAGCTCTTCGGAGGGGGCTATAGGAGAGACCCAGTACTTC. Encoded protein: CASSSSEGAIGETQYF.

This clone was detected only once. The chain carries TRBV15 and TRBJ2-7, with D possibly matching TRBD1 (6 bases). There are 13 residues in the CDR3. V lost 6 bases to trimming and J lost 3 bases, with 12 bases between them. Germline V CDR1 and CDR2: LNHNV, YYDKDF (reference sequence). CDR3 sequence (DNA): TGTGCCACCAGTAACAGGGTTGACTACGAGCAGTACTTC. Protein: CATSNRVDYEQYF.

The rearrangement links TRBV15 to TRBJ2-1, with 13 positions matching TRBD2. V was pared by 5 bases and J by 1 base, with 2 bases of the junction left unmatched. The CDR3 consists of 16 residues. The germline CDR1 and CDR2 sequences are LNHNV and YYDKDF (reference sequence). The CDR3 coding sequence is TGTGCCACCAGCGGACTAGCGGGAGTGTCCTACAATGAGCAGTTCTTC. The encoded protein is CATSGLAGVSYNEQFF.

The chain is built from TRBV5-1 and TRBJ1-1; 8 positions match TRBD1. The germline CDR1 and CDR2 sequences are SGHRS and YFSETQ. V dropped 4 bases and J dropped 4; count of bases not matched to a gene: 6. This CDR3 comprises 14 residues. The CDR3 loop reads CASSEQGVGTEAFF. The CDR3 nucleotides read TGCGCCAGCAGCGAACAGGGGGTTGGCACTGAAGCTTTCTTT. Supplemented by reference TRBV5-1 and TRBJ1-1, the full variable domain reads KAGVTQTPRYLIKTRGQQVTLSCSPISGHRSVSWYQQTPGQGLQFLFEYFSETQRNKGNFPGRFSGRQFSNSRSEMNVSTLELGDSALYLCASSEQGVGTEAFFGQGTRLTVV.

The chain has TRBV5-1 and TRBJ1-1, with a weak D call TRBD1 (5 bases). The V end was cut by 4 bases, the J end by 5 bases, with 15 bases between. Germline CDR1 SGHRS, CDR2 YFSETQ. The CDR3 has 14 amino acids. CDR3 amino acids: CASSGAGRGTEAFF. CDR3 bases: TGCGCCAGCAGCGGAGCAGGGAGGGGAACTGAAGCTTTCTTT. Looking up the rest from reference TRBV5-1 and TRBJ1-1 gives the full variable domain: KAGVTQTPRYLIKTRGQQVTLSCSPISGHRSVSWYQQTPGQGLQFLFEYFSETQRNKGNFPGRFSGRQFSNSRSEMNVSTLELGDSALYLCASSGAGRGTEAFFGQGTRLTVV.

This chain connects TRBV30 to TRBJ1-5; tentatively, D is TRBD1 (6 bases). The V gene lost 3 bases and the J gene lost 5 bases, with 11 bases spanning the gap. This CDR3 is 13 amino acids long. The germline V gene has CDR1 GTSNPN and CDR2 SVGIG (reference sequence). CDR3 amino acids: CAWRGGADQPQHF. The CDR3 nucleotides are TGTGCCTGGAGGGGGGGGGCGGATCAGCCCCAGCATTTT.

V and J are TRBV19 and TRBJ2-1; 8 bases align to TRBD1. The germline V gene encodes CDR1 LNHDA and CDR2 SQIVND (reference sequence). Losses at the gene ends were 3 bases for V and 5 bases for J; bases not matched to a gene: 3. This CDR3 region has 14 residues. The chain's CDR3 is CASSIGTGHNEQFF. As DNA, the CDR3 is TGTGCCAGTAGTATCGGGACAGGCCACAATGAGCAGTTCTTC.

The rearrangement links TRBV2 to TRBJ1-3; 9 bases map to TRBD1. The CDR3 is made up of 16 amino acids. The junction had 8 bases not matched to a gene; V was cut back by 6 bases and J by 2 bases. Germline V gene sequence: CDR1 SNHLY, CDR2 FYNNEI. The CDR3 DNA reads TGTGCCAGCAGCCGGGACAGGGCTTTGACTGGAAACACCATATATTTT. This gives the protein CASSRDRALTGNTIYF. The variable domain in full, with the rest retrieved from reference TRBV2 and TRBJ1-3, is EPEVTQTPSHQVTQMGQEVILRCVPISNHLYFYWYRQILGQKVEFLVSFYNNEISEKSEIFDDQFSVERPDGSNFTLKIRSTKLEDSAMYFCASSRDRALTGNTIYFGEGSWLTVV.

This clone was detected a few times. V is TRBV19 and J is TRBJ2-7; 9 bases match TRBD1. Trimming at V came to 4 bases and at J to 4 bases, leaving 11 bases not matched to a gene. The CDR3 covers 16 residues. Germline loops: CDR1 LNHDA, CDR2 SQIVND (reference sequence). The CDR3 region is CASSTDRQGGLYEQYF. The CDR3 DNA follows: TGTGCCAGTAGTACCGACCGACAGGGGGGATTATACGAGCAGTACTTC. The full variable domain, in which reference TRBV19 and TRBJ2-7 provide the parts outside the CDR3, is DGGITQSPKYLFRKEGQNVTLSCEQNLNHDAMYWYRQDPGQGLRLIYYSQIVNDFQKGDIAEGYSVSREKKESFPLTVTSAQKNPTAFYLCASSTDRQGGLYEQYFGPGTRLTVT.

Only a few counts were recorded for this clone. The J gene is TRBJ1-6, the V gene TRBV30; D possibly corresponds to TRBD1 (6 bases). The CDR3 totals 16 residues. With 2 bases removed from V and 4 bases from J, the gap between germline ends came to 15 bases. The germline CDR1 and CDR2 sequences are GTSNPN and SVGIG (reference sequence). The CDR3 DNA is TGTGCCTGGAGTATGTTTCGGACAGTTTATAATTCACCCCTCCACTTT. Amino acid sequence: CAWSMFRTVYNSPLHF.

The rearrangement links TRBV2 to TRBJ2-1; the match to TRBD2 covers 9 bases. The V segment lost 4 bases and the J segment 7 bases; nucleotides outside the gene matches: 8. The CDR3 runs to 15 residues. Germline V CDR1 and CDR2: SNHLY, FYNNEI. In DNA, the CDR3 is TGTGCCAGCAGTGCCCGGACTAGCGCCGGGAATGAGCAGTTCTTC. Amino acids: CASSARTSAGNEQFF.

J is TRBJ2-5 and V is TRBV7-9; 10 nucleotides agree with TRBD2. The CDR3 has 15 amino acids. Trimming cost V 5 bases and J 5 bases; bases outside gene matches: 8. Germline V lookup: CDR1 SEHNR, CDR2 FQNEAQ (reference sequence). The CDR3 region is CASSPGAGGLETQYF. The CDR3 nucleotides are TGTGCCAGCAGCCCGGGAGCGGGGGGGCTCGAGACCCAGTACTTC.

CDR3 residues: CASSDRGGTNFYEQYF. DNA for the CDR3: TGTGCCAGCAGTGACAGAGGGGGGACTAACTTCTACGAGCAGTACTTC. The chain employs TRBV6-4 and TRBJ2-7; weak D call: TRBD2 (7 bases). This CDR3 has 16 amino acids. Germline CDR1 and CDR2: MRHNA and SNTAGT. V lost 2 bases and J lost 3, with 17 bases in between.

This clone was detected a few times. The chain recombines TRBV19 with TRBJ1-4; TRBD1 agrees at 10 bases. This CDR3 is built from 18 residues. CDR1 is LNHDA and CDR2 is SQIVND in the germline V gene (reference sequence). The junction had 10 bases not matched to a gene; V was cut back by 6 bases and J by 0 bases. The CDR3 DNA is TGTGCCAGTAGCCTGGGACAGGGGACAATAGCAACTAATGAAAAACTGTTTTTT. Translated: CASSLGQGTIATNEKLFF.

V and J are TRBV6-5 and TRBJ1-2; no firm D call. Trimming shortened V by 0 bases and J by 4 bases, and 12 bases separated the two germline ends. The CDR3 is made up of 15 amino acids. Germline-derived CDR1 and CDR2 are MNHEY and SVGAGI. The CDR3 spells CASSYSERTLYGYTF. The CDR3 DNA is TGTGCCAGCAGTTACTCGGAGCGGACCCTCTATGGCTACACCTTC.

In this sample, this clone turned up once. The gene calls are TRBV11-2 and TRBJ2-7; D call uncertain. The germline gives CDR1 SGHAT, CDR2 FQNNGV. Trimming removed 6 bases from V and 4 bases from J, with 19 bases in between. The CDR3 has 15 amino acids. CDR3 bases: TGTGCCAGCAGTTCCCTCCCCGTCGGGTCGTACGAGCAGTACTTC. The encoded protein is CASSSLPVGSYEQYF.

V is TRBV6-5 and J is TRBJ2-7; D perhaps matches TRBD2 (5 bases). The germline V gene has CDR1 MNHEY and CDR2 SVGAGI. This CDR3 is built from 14 residues. V lost 5 bases and J lost 0, with 11 bases in between. The CDR3 sequence is CASSKAGVSYEQYF. For the CDR3, the DNA is TGTGCCAGCAGTAAAGCCGGGGTCTCCTACGAGCAGTACTTC.

The gene calls are TRBV27 and TRBJ1-6; tentative D call: TRBD1 (6 bases). Germline CDR1 and CDR2: MNHEY and SMNVEV (reference sequence). CDR3 length: 15 residues. The germline V and J ends were trimmed by 5 bases and 0 bases, with 8 bases remaining between them. DNA for the CDR3: TGTGCCAGCAGTCAGGGGAGCTCCTATAATTCACCCCTCCACTTT. Translating it yields CASSQGSSYNSPLHF.

V is TRBV7-9 and J is TRBJ1-4; 7 bases map to TRBD1. V lost 1 base and J lost 16; bases outside the gene matches: 6. The CDR3 runs to 12 residues. Germline CDR1 reads SEHNR; CDR2 reads FQNEAQ (reference sequence). CDR3 sequence: CASSLEGGIRFF. CDR3 coding DNA: TGTGCCAGCAGCTTAGAAGGGGGCATTAGGTTTTTT.

This clone was counted a single time. The rearrangement joins TRBV19 to TRBJ2-3; 8 nucleotides line up with TRBD2. The CDR3 consists of 15 residues. Germline loops: CDR1 LNHDA, CDR2 SQIVND (reference sequence). With 3 bases clipped from V and 0 bases from J, the junction kept 2 bases outside the gene matches. CDR3 sequence reads: CASSIASGSTDTQYF. The DNA for the CDR3 is TGTGCCAGTAGTATCGCTAGCGGGAGCACAGATACGCAGTATTTT.